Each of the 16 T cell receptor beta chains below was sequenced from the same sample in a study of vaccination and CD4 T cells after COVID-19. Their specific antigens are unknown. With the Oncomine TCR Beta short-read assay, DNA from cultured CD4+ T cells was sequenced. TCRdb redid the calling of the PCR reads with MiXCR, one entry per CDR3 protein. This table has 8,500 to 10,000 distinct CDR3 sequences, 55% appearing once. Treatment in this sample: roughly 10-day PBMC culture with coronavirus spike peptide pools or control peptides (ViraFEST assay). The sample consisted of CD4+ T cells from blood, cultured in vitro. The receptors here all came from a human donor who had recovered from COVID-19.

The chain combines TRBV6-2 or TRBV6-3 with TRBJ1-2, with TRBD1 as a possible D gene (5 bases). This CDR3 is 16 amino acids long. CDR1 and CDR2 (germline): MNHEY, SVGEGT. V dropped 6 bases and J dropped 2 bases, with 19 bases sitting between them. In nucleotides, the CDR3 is TGTGCCAGCAGACCACCCACAGGATTATACAACTATGGCTACACCTTC. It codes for CASRPPTGLYNYGYTF.

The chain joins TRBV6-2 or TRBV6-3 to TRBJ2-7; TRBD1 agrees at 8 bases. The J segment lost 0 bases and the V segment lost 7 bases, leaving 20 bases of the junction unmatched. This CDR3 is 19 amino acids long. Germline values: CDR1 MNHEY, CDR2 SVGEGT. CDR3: CASTLGQGFGGLSSYEQYF. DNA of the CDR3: TGTGCCAGCACCCTAGGACAGGGTTTTGGGGGTCTAAGCTCCTACGAGCAGTACTTC.

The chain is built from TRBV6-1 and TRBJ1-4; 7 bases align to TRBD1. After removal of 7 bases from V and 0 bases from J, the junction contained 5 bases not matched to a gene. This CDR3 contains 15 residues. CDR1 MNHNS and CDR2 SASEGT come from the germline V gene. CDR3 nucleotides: TGTGCCAGCAATCCGGGACAGCCAACTAATGAAAAACTGTTTTTT. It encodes CASNPGQPTNEKLFF.

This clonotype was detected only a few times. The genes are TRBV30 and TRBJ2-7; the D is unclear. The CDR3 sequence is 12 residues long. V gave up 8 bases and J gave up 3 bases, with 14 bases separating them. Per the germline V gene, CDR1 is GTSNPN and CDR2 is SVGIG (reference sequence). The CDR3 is CALWQANYEQYF. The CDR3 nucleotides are TGTGCCCTCTGGCAGGCTAACTACGAGCAGTACTTC.

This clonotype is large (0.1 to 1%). The chain's CDR3 is CASSVSGDNQPQHF. For the CDR3, the DNA is TGTGCCAGCAGTGTTTCAGGGGATAATCAGCCCCAGCATTTT. V and J are TRBV2 and TRBJ1-5, with D perhaps TRBD1 (6 bases). The CDR3 has 14 residues. Germline V gives CDR1 SNHLY, CDR2 FYNNEI. The ends were cut back, 4 bases at V and 4 bases at J, with 11 bases in the middle. Together with reference TRBV2 and TRBJ1-5, the CDR3 gives the full variable domain: EPEVTQTPSHQVTQMGQEVILRCVPISNHLYFYWYRQILGQKVEFLVSFYNNEISEKSEIFDDQFSVERPDGSNFTLKIRSTKLEDSAMYFCASSVSGDNQPQHFGDGTRLSIL.

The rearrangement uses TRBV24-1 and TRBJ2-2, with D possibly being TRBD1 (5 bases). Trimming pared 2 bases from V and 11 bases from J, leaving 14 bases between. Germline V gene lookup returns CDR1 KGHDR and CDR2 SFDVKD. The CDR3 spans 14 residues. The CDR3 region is CATSDSTGKEELFF. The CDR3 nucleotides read TGTGCCACCAGTGATTCCACAGGCAAAGAAGAGCTGTTTTTT.

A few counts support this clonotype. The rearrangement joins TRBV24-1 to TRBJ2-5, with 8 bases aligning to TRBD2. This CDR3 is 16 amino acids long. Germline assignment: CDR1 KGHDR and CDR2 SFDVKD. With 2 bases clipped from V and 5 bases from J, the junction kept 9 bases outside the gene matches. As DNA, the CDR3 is TGTGCCACCAGTGATTCCGGGAGGGGAAGTAGGGAGACCCAGTACTTC. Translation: CATSDSGRGSRETQYF.

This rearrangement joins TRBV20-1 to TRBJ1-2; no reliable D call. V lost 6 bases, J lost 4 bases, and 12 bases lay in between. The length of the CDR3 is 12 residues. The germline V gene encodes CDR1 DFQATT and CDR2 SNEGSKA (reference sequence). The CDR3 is CSAPPGPYGYTF. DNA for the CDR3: TGCAGTGCCCCTCCAGGCCCCTATGGCTACACCTTC.

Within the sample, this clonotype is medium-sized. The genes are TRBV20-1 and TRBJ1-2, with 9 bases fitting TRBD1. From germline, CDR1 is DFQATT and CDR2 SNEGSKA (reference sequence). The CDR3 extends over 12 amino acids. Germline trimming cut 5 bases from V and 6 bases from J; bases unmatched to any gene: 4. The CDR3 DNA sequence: TGCAGTGCTGGGGACAGGGTAGATGGCTACACCTTC. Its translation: CSAGDRVDGYTF.

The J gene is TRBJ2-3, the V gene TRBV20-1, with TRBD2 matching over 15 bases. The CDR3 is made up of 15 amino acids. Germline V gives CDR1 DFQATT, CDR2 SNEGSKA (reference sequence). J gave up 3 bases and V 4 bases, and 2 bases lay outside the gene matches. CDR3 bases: TGCAGTGCTACCGGGACTAGCGGGAGGACAGATACGCAGTATTTT. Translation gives CSATGTSGRTDTQYF.

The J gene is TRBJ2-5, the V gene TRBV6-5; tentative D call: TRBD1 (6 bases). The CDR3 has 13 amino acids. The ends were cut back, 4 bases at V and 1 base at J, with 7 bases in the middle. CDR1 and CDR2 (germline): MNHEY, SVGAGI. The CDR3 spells CASSSTGQETQYF. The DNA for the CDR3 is TGTGCCAGCAGTTCGACAGGCCAAGAGACCCAGTACTTC.

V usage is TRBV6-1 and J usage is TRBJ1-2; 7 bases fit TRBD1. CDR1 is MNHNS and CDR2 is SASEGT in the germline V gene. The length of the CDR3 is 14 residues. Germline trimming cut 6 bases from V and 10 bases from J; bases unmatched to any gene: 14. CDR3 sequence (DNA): TGTGCCAGCAGGTATATCCGGGACAGAGTGGTCTACACCTTC. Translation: CASRYIRDRVVYTF.

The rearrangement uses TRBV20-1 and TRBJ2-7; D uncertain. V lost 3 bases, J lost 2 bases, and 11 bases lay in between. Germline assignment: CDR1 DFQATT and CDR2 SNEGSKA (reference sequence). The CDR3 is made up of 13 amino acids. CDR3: CSARENRPYEQYF. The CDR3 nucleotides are TGCAGTGCTAGGGAGAACAGACCCTACGAGCAGTACTTC.

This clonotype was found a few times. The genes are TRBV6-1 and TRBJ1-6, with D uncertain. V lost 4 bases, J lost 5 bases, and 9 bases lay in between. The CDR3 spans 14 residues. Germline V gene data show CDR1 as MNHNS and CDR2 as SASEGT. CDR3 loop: CASSAVGNNSPLHF. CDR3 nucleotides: TGTGCCAGCAGTGCGGTGGGAAATAATTCACCCCTCCACTTT.

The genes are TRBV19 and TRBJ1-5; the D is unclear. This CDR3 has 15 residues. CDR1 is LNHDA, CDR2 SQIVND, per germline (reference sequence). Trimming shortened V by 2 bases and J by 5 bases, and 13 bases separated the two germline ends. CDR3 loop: CASSITRTEYQPQHF. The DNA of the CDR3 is TGTGCCAGTAGTATAACCCGGACTGAATATCAGCCCCAGCATTTT.

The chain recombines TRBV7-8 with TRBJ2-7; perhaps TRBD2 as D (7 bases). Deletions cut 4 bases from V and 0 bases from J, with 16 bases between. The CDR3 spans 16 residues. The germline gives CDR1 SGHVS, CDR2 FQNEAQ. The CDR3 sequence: CASSSKGGGASYEQYF. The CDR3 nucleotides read TGTGCCAGCAGCTCCAAGGGGGGGGGCGCCTCCTACGAGCAGTACTTC.